The text below deals with one T cell receptor beta chain. Its matching antigen is unknown. The CDR3 loop spans 15 amino acids. Germline CDR1 SGHNT, CDR2 YYREEE (reference sequence). J gave up 5 bases and V 4 bases, and 8 bases lay outside the gene matches. The data are from a study of T cells after yellow fever vaccination. Study-level information: The fractions with low cell numbers were processed using SMART-Seq v4 Ultra Low Input. Whole-study findings and limits: Subsequent booster samples again held most clones from primary vaccination (96% CD4, roughly 88% CD8).

Universal primer sites and UMIs were introduced during 5'RACE template-switching synthesis of TCR cDNA. TCRdb reprocessed the 5' RACE reads via MiXCR and lists one record per CDR3 protein. This sample carries 250,000 to 400,000 distinct CDR3 sequences, 3.5% to 4.5% of them seen once, and the ten largest clones take roughly a fifth. The rearrangement uses TRBV5-4 and TRBJ2-1; 8 bases match TRBD2. The TCR comes from a man in his late teens or twenties who received the YFV17D yellow fever vaccine. The specimen was PBMCs, collected 15 days after the yellow fever booster vaccination. CDR3 sequence: CASSPSGGLHNEQFF. In nucleotides, the CDR3 is TGTGCCAGCAGCCCCAGCGGGGGACTCCACAATGAGCAGTTCTTC.